This T cell receptor beta chain was recovered during a study of siplizumab effects on memory and regulatory T cells. This clone was seen a single time. V was pared by 5 bases and J by 2 bases, with 6 bases of the junction left unmatched. The germline CDR1 and CDR2 sequences are SGHNT and YENEEA. The CDR3 has 15 residues. The data were produced by immunoSEQ multiplex PCR, yet TCRdb's version contains in-frame clones alone and is incomplete. The table lists about 100,000 clones, 94% of them singletons, with 1% to 1.5% in the top ten. This rearrangement joins TRBV11-3 to TRBJ2-1; 7 bases map to TRBD2. The TCR originated in a human donor in good health. Sequenced sample: non-Treg CD4+ T cells sorted from blood. The CDR3 DNA reads TGTGCCAGCAGCGCGAGCGGGACGGCCTACAATGAGCAGTTCTTC. Protein sequence: CASSASGTAYNEQFF.